The 25 T cell receptor beta chains presented below share a single source sample, sequenced in a study of identical twins. One entry per CDR3 protein results from TCRdb running MiXCR on the 5' RACE reads. The top ten hold around 1.5% of the sample, which has around 960,000 distinct CDR3 sequences, 10% to 15% seen once. These data also formed part of another study, on yellow fever vaccine responses in identical twins.

Input material: PBMCs. The source of these receptors is a woman aged 18-29 years in good health.

The chain links TRBV28 to TRBJ1-2, with D possibly TRBD1 on 5 matching bases. Germline V gives CDR1 MDHEN, CDR2 SYDVKM. This CDR3 region has 13 residues. V shed 8 bases and J shed 1 base, with 11 bases lying between them. Here the CDR3 DNA reads TGTGCCAGCGGGCAGGGATTTAACTATGGCTACACCTTC. Translation: CASGQGFNYGYTF.

The CDR3 spells CASSPRQGNTDTQYF. In DNA form, the CDR3 reads TGTGCCAGCTCACCCAGACAGGGTAACACAGATACGCAGTATTTT. The chain employs TRBV18 and TRBJ2-3; 7 nucleotides match TRBD1. The CDR3 runs to 15 residues. CDR1 is KGHSH and CDR2 is LQKENI in the germline V gene. Losses at the gene ends were 3 bases for V and 2 bases for J; bases not matched to a gene: 5.

This clonotype has a count of ten or more. Here the CDR3 reads CASRGGKYF. The CDR3 DNA follows: TGCGCCAGCAGAGGGGGAAAGTACTTC. This chain links TRBV10-1 with TRBJ2-7; TRBD1 is a possible D gene (6 bases). CDR3 length: 9 residues. Trimming removed 6 bases from V and 11 bases from J, with 8 bases in between. The V gene's germline CDR1 is WNHNN and CDR2 SYGVQD (reference sequence).

The chain is built from TRBV20-1 and TRBJ2-4; 10 nucleotides line up with TRBD1. The CDR3 consists of 14 residues. Germline V CDR1 and CDR2: DFQATT, SNEGSKA (reference sequence). V shed 7 bases and J 3 bases; nucleotides not matched to a gene: 6. CDR3 protein: CSVRDRGDKNIQYF. In DNA form, the CDR3 reads TGCAGTGTCCGGGACAGGGGCGACAAAAACATTCAGTACTTC.

The chain combines TRBV24-1 with TRBJ2-5; the D call may be TRBD1 or TRBD2 (5 bases each). The CDR3 contains 15 residues. Germline CDR1 KGHDR, CDR2 SFDVKD. V lost 3 bases, J lost 1 base, and 11 bases lay in between. CDR3 in DNA: TGTGCCACCAGTGATCCCCTGAGGGGCCAAGAGACCCAGTACTTC. Residues: CATSDPLRGQETQYF.

This clonotype has just a few counts. The chain recombines TRBV20-1 with TRBJ1-4; TRBD1 might be the D (6 bases). V shed 5 bases and J shed 3 bases, with 10 bases lying between them. The CDR3 has 13 residues. The V gene's germline CDR1 is DFQATT and CDR2 SNEGSKA (reference sequence). The CDR3 nucleotides are TGCAGTGCTCGTAACAGGGCTAATGAAAAACTGTTTTTT. Protein product: CSARNRANEKLFF.

The chain links TRBV3-1 to TRBJ2-7; TRBD1 aligns across 8 bases. Germline trimming cut 2 bases from V and 3 bases from J; bases unmatched to any gene: 3. Germline V lookup: CDR1 LGHDT, CDR2 YNNKEL (reference sequence). The CDR3 is 14 amino acids. The CDR3 sequence: CASSQSTGVYEQYF. The CDR3 bases are TGTGCCAGCAGCCAATCGACAGGGGTCTACGAGCAGTACTTC.

The chain recombines TRBV3-1 with TRBJ2-3; 14 bases are a match to TRBD2. V dropped 6 bases and J dropped 2; count of bases not matched to a gene: 7. Germline V gene sequence: CDR1 LGHDT, CDR2 YNNKEL (reference sequence). The CDR3 has 17 amino acids. CDR3 coding DNA: TGTGCCAGCAGATCGGGGACTAGCGGGAGTATCACAGATACGCAGTATTTT. This encodes CASRSGTSGSITDTQYF.

The table lists this clonotype with a count of one. Compared with germline, one end of the junction differs, possibly owing to a read error. The chain employs TRBV20-1 and TRBJ2-6; 10 bases match TRBD1. CDR1 and CDR2 (germline): DFQATT, SNEGSKA (reference sequence). The length of the CDR3 is 16 residues. The CDR3 protein is CSARRQGAGGANVQTF. The CDR3 DNA sequence: TGCAGTGCTAGAAGACAGGGGGCTGGTGGGGCCAACGTCCAGACTTTC.

The table lists this clonotype with a few counts. The chain has TRBV10-3 and TRBJ2-3, with 8 bases matching TRBD1. V shed 0 bases and J 6 bases; nucleotides not matched to a gene: 8. The CDR3 has 16 residues. Germline V CDR1 and CDR2: ENHRY, SYGVKD. In nucleotides, the CDR3 is TGTGCCATCAGTGAGTCTTTACAGGGGGTGAAGGATACGCAGTATTTT. It translates to CAISESLQGVKDTQYF.

This clonotype came up many times. One end of the junction varies from germline; a read error may be responsible. The genes are TRBV3-1 and TRBJ1-1; D ambiguous. The V gene's germline CDR1 is LGHDT and CDR2 YNNKEL (reference sequence). CDR3 length: 12 amino acids. CDR3 in amino acids: CASSQVGTEAFF. The CDR3 nucleotides read TGCGCCAGCAGCCAAGTGGGAACTGAAGCTTTCTTT.

This clonotype was detected many times. V gene TRBV27 combines with J gene TRBJ1-1; TRBD1 agrees at 7 bases. From germline, CDR1 is MNHEY and CDR2 SMNVEV (reference sequence). V lost 1 base, J lost 3 bases, and 5 bases stayed unmatched. The CDR3 runs to 15 residues. The CDR3, as DNA: TGTGCCAGCAGTTTATTCCGGGACAGAGACACTGAAGCTTTCTTT. Its protein product is CASSLFRDRDTEAFF.

This clonotype has more than one count but fewer than ten. The genes are TRBV20-1 and TRBJ1-1; D gene uncertain. CDR3 length equals 16 residues. CDR1 is DFQATT, CDR2 SNEGSKA, per germline (reference sequence). The V gene lost 1 base and the J gene lost 5 bases, with 20 bases spanning the gap. The CDR3 coding sequence is TGCAGTGCTAGAGTTGGGTGGTTGGGCAAAGGGACTGAAGCTTTCTTT. It encodes CSARVGWLGKGTEAFF.

This clonotype was counted only a few times. The chain combines TRBV28 with TRBJ2-2; 7 bases agree with TRBD1. Germline CDR1 MDHEN, CDR2 SYDVKM. The CDR3 covers 15 residues. V lost 8 bases to trimming and J lost 1 base; unmatched junction nucleotides: 7. The CDR3 region has the DNA TGTGCCAGCCTACAGGGGAGTCAGAACACCGGGGAGCTGTTTTTT. Its translation is CASLQGSQNTGELFF.

The genes are TRBV10-3 and TRBJ1-2, with 8 bases matching TRBD1. The CDR3 contains 13 residues. V trimming: 10 bases; J trimming: 6 bases; junction bases outside the gene matches: 10. Germline CDR1 reads ENHRY; CDR2 reads SYGVKD. DNA of the CDR3: TGTGCCAGTACCACAGGGGGTACTCATGGCTACACCTTC. It is translated as CASTTGGTHGYTF.

The chain employs TRBV5-1 and TRBJ2-5; unclear D gene. This CDR3 region has 12 residues. Germline CDR1 reads SGHRS; CDR2 reads YFSETQ. Trimming removed 2 bases from V and 3 bases from J, with 5 bases in between. CDR3 coding DNA: TGCGCCAGCAGCTTATATAAAGAGACCCAGTACTTC. Amino acids: CASSLYKETQYF. The entire variable domain, with the rest obtained from reference TRBV5-1 and TRBJ2-5, is as follows: KAGVTQTPRYLIKTRGQQVTLSCSPISGHRSVSWYQQTPGQGLQFLFEYFSETQRNKGNFPGRFSGRQFSNSRSEMNVSTLELGDSALYLCASSLYKETQYFGPGTRLLVL.

This rearrangement joins TRBV7-9 to TRBJ1-1; D remains ambiguous. The CDR3 totals 17 residues. Trimming removed 1 base from V and 1 base from J, with 16 bases in between. The germline gives CDR1 SEHNR, CDR2 FQNEAQ (reference sequence). The CDR3 region has the DNA TGTGCCAGCAGCTTAGACTTGGAGACGGGGAGGAACACTGAAGCTTTCTTT. As protein: CASSLDLETGRNTEAFF.

The V call is TRBV4-2, the J call TRBJ2-1; D uncertain. The germline V and J ends were trimmed by 1 base and 7 bases, with 14 bases remaining between them. CDR1 is LGHNA, CDR2 YNFKEQ, per germline. The CDR3 length is 15 residues. CDR3 sequence reads: CASSQGRPIENEQFF. CDR3 nucleotide sequence: TGTGCCAGCAGCCAAGGTCGCCCAATAGAGAATGAGCAGTTCTTC.

The V and J genes are TRBV7-9 and TRBJ2-7, with TRBD2 matching over 11 bases. Per the germline V gene, CDR1 is SEHNR and CDR2 is FQNEAQ (reference sequence). The CDR3 length is 15 residues. The junction had 4 bases not matched to a gene; V was cut back by 2 bases and J by 4 bases. CDR3 bases: TGTGCCAGCAGCTTAAATCCTAGCGGGGGGTACGAGCAGTACTTC. It encodes CASSLNPSGGYEQYF.

The gene calls are TRBV5-5 and TRBJ1-1; TRBD1 aligns across 8 bases. Germline CDR1 SGHKS, CDR2 YYEKEE (reference sequence). This CDR3 is built from 15 residues. Germline trimming cut 4 bases from V and 2 bases from J; bases unmatched to any gene: 7. CDR3 region: CASSNLGQGNTEAFF. The CDR3 DNA is TGTGCCAGCAGCAATTTAGGACAGGGCAACACTGAAGCTTTCTTT.

The CDR3 DNA is TGCAGTGCTGCCGGGACAGGGGACTACGAGCAGTACTTC. Translated, it gives CSAAGTGDYEQYF. The J gene is TRBJ2-7, the V gene TRBV20-1; 10 bases are a match to TRBD1. The V and J ends lost 5 bases and 3 bases, in that order; junction bases with no gene match: 4. The CDR3 extends over 13 amino acids. Germline V gives CDR1 DFQATT, CDR2 SNEGSKA (reference sequence).

This chain uses TRBV24-1 with TRBJ2-3; D uncertain. The CDR3 spans 14 residues. Germline loops: CDR1 KGHDR, CDR2 SFDVKD. V was trimmed by 1 base and J by 6 bases, leaving 10 bases between them. CDR3 in DNA: TGTGCCACCAGTGATTTTGGCCGTCCGGATACGCAGTATTTT. Translating it yields CATSDFGRPDTQYF.

This clonotype came up a few times. The chain recombines TRBV5-1 with TRBJ2-1; D may correspond to TRBD1 or TRBD2 (5 bases each). V lost 0 bases and J lost 0, with 10 bases in between. The CDR3 runs 16 residues. Germline CDR1 is SGHRS and CDR2 is YFSETQ. The CDR3 coding sequence is TGCGCCAGCAGCTTGGCAGGGACGCTCTCCTACAATGAGCAGTTCTTC. Translated, it gives CASSLAGTLSYNEQFF.

The chain uses TRBV21-1 and TRBJ1-3. TRBV21-1 is a documented pseudogene. The CDR3 is made up of 15 amino acids. For the CDR3, the DNA is TGTGCCAGCAGCAAAGCGGCAGAGGGTCGAAACACCATATATTTT. Translating gives CASSKAAEGRNTIYF.

The chain links TRBV5-1 to TRBJ2-1; TRBD1 matches 9 bases. This CDR3 region has 15 residues. V lost 4 bases to trimming and J lost 7 bases; unmatched junction nucleotides: 9. CDR1 SGHRS and CDR2 YFSETQ come from the germline V gene. CDR3 DNA sequence: TGCGCCAGCAGCACCACCGGGACAGGGTGGAATGAGCAGTTCTTC. Amino acid sequence: CASSTTGTGWNEQFF.